Below, one T cell receptor (beta chain) is given with its context. Genomic DNA was the PCR template. The TCR beta CDR3 region was amplified using 30 forward and 13 reverse primers. TCRdb re-analysed the multiplex PCR reads in MiXCR, keeping a single row per CDR3 protein. The sample records more than 250,000 distinct CDR3 sequences, around 47% being singletons. This sample is drawn from a study of type 1 and type 2 diabetes patients. V lost 0 bases to trimming and J lost 2 bases, with 15 bases between them. The germline gives CDR1 LGHNA, CDR2 YNFKEQ. The CDR3 is 17 residues long. The chain recombines TRBV4-2 with TRBJ2-3; no clear D. The receptor was derived from a man younger than 35 with type 2 diabetes. Material for sequencing was peripheral blood mononuclear cells (PBMCs). Here the CDR3 DNA reads TGTGCCAGCAGCCAAGAGAACGGTCTTACGTACACAGATACGCAGTATTTT. It encodes CASSQENGLTYTDTQYF.